The rows below give T cell receptor beta chains drawn from one sample of a study of blood T cell repertoires in COVID-19. This table comes from immunoSEQ multiplex PCR, and its TCRdb copy is limited to in-frame clones, with some not included. The sample has about 76,000 clones, about 87% seen once; the top ten hold roughly 6%. Sequences were obtained from peripheral blood. The receptors here all came from a man aged 45-60 years with active COVID-19. Each CDR3 is given with its conserved first and last residue. D genes are given only for firm matches. Expanded clones get a size class; other rows say once, few or many, or leave the size out.

D gene	V gene	J gene	clone size	CDR3 protein	CDR3 DNA
TRBD1	TRBV28	TRBJ1-6	NA	CASSSLQGAFSNSPLHF	TGTGCCAGCAGTTCGCTCCAGGGGGCTTTCTCTAATTCACCCCTCCACTTT
TRBD1	TRBV10-3	TRBJ2-3	NA	CAISDRGQDTQYF	TGTGCCATCAGTGACAGGGGGCAAGATACGCAGTATTTT
TRBD1	TRBV5-1	TRBJ2-2	NA	CASSFQGANTGELFF	TGCGCCAGCAGCTTTCAGGGGGCGAACACCGGGGAGCTGTTTTTT
NA	TRBV12-5	TRBJ2-3	NA	CASGGGTSSTDTQYF	TGTGCTAGTGGTGGTGGGACAAGCAGCACAGATACGCAGTATTTT
TRBD1	TRBV28	TRBJ1-2	once	CASSPDRVQYGYTF	TGTGCCAGCAGTCCGGACAGGGTTCAATATGGCTACACCTTC
NA	TRBV28	TRBJ2-7	NA	CASSLTAFSYEQYF	TGTGCCAGCAGCCTGACAGCCTTCTCCTACGAGCAGTACTTC
NA	TRBV24-1	TRBJ2-5	NA	CATSDTTYQETQYF	TGTGCCACCAGTGACACAACGTACCAAGAGACCCAGTACTTC
NA	TRBV7-8	TRBJ2-7	NA	CASSLETAYEQYF	TGTGCCAGCAGCTTAGAGACAGCCTACGAGCAGTACTTC
NA	TRBV12-3/TRBV12-4	TRBJ1-1	NA	CASISGVGTEAFF	TGTGCCAGCATCTCCGGGGTGGGGACTGAAGCTTTCTTT
NA	TRBV30	TRBJ1-6	NA	CAWRMEFYNSPLHF	TGTGCCTGGAGGATGGAGTTCTATAATTCACCCCTCCACTTT
TRBD1	TRBV6-5	TRBJ2-4	NA	CASTPGTAPNIQYF	TGTGCCAGCACTCCCGGGACAGCGCCAAACATTCAGTACTTC
TRBD1	TRBV7-9	TRBJ1-2	NA	CASSQGDSSGGYTF	TGTGCCAGCAGCCAGGGGGACAGTTCGGGTGGCTACACCTTC
NA	TRBV5-6	TRBJ2-5	NA	CASSLGLEGTQYF	TGTGCCAGCAGCTTGGGCCTCGAGGGGACCCAGTACTTC
TRBD2	TRBV7-8	TRBJ2-1	once	CASGLRLAGDNEQFF	TGTGCCAGCGGCTTGCGTCTAGCGGGAGACAATGAGCAGTTCTTC
TRBD1	TRBV5-6	TRBJ1-1	NA	CASSRQGDTEAFF	TGTGCCAGCAGCCGACAGGGTGACACTGAAGCTTTCTTT
NA	TRBV19	TRBJ2-7	NA	CASSMRAAISSYEQYF	TGTGCCAGCAGTATGCGGGCCGCAATTAGCTCCTACGAGCAGTACTTC
NA	TRBV6-5	TRBJ1-4	NA	CASRAGGSNEKLFF	TGTGCCAGCAGGGCCGGGGGGTCTAATGAAAAACTGTTTTTT
NA	TRBV27	TRBJ1-4	NA	CASSALNEKLFF	TGTGCCAGCAGTGCCCTAAATGAAAAACTGTTTTTT
TRBD2	TRBV7-9	TRBJ2-5	few	CASSPVGGYQTQYF	TGTGCCAGCAGCCCGGTCGGGGGGTATCAGACCCAGTACTTC
NA	TRBV6-5	TRBJ1-6	NA	CASSYAESSYNSPLHF	TGTGCCAGCAGTTACGCGGAGAGCTCCTATAATTCACCCCTCCACTTT
NA	TRBV27	TRBJ2-1	NA	CASSPDSSNNEQFF	TGTGCCAGCAGCCCGGACAGCTCTAACAATGAGCAGTTCTTC
TRBD1	TRBV4-3	TRBJ2-2	NA	CASSQDSTGDGELFF	TGCGCCAGCAGCCAAGATTCGACAGGGGACGGGGAGCTGTTTTTT
NA	TRBV12-3/TRBV12-4	TRBJ1-1	NA	CASTPPRSTEAFF	TGTGCCAGCACCCCCCCCCGGTCCACTGAAGCTTTCTTT
NA	TRBV28	TRBJ2-6	NA	CASTVTPKVSGANVLTF	TGTGCCAGCACCGTTACTCCCAAAGTCTCTGGGGCCAACGTCCTGACTTTC
TRBD1	TRBV6-5	TRBJ1-5	NA	CASSYDRAGQPQHF	TGTGCCAGCAGCTACGACAGGGCGGGACAGCCCCAGCATTTT
TRBD2	TRBV11-3	TRBJ2-7	NA	CASSLMGLAGSYEQYF	TGTGCCAGCAGCTTAATGGGGCTAGCGGGCTCCTACGAGCAGTACTTC
NA	TRBV19	TRBJ1-1	NA	CASSRLSGLLNTEAFF	TGTGCCAGTAGCCGCCTCTCCGGACTTCTGAACACTGAAGCTTTCTTT
TRBD1	TRBV20-1	TRBJ1-1	NA	CSTSGTEEAFF	TGCAGTACATCCGGGACAGAAGAAGCTTTCTTT
TRBD1	TRBV7-6	TRBJ2-7	once	CASSLATGVYEQYF	TGTGCCAGCAGCTTAGCGACAGGGGTGTACGAGCAGTACTTC
NA	TRBV18	TRBJ1-5	few	CASSPVDNQPQHF	TGTGCCAGCTCACCAGTAGACAATCAGCCCCAGCATTTT
TRBD1	TRBV4-3	TRBJ1-6	NA	CASSPRQGRGYNSPLHF	TGCGCCAGCAGCCCCAGACAGGGCCGAGGGTATAATTCACCCCTCCACTTT
NA	TRBV29-1	TRBJ1-1	NA	CSVERQNTEAFF	TGCAGCGTCGAGAGGCAGAACACTGAAGCTTTCTTT
TRBD1	TRBV6-5	TRBJ2-7	once	CASAEPATGGEQYF	TGTGCCAGCGCCGAGCCCGCTACAGGGGGCGAGCAGTACTTC
NA	TRBV5-1	TRBJ1-1	NA	CASNYGDTEAFF	TGCGCCAGCAATTACGGGGACACTGAAGCTTTCTTT
TRBD1	TRBV5-6	TRBJ2-7	NA	CASSSGTGLGEQYF	TGTGCCAGCAGCTCCGGGACAGGGTTGGGGGAGCAGTACTTC
NA	TRBV19	TRBJ2-7	NA	CASSIGGRYEQYF	TGTGCCAGTAGTATAGGCGGCAGATACGAGCAGTACTTC
TRBD1	TRBV5-1	TRBJ2-7	NA	CASSGEEAGKLTGGLDYEQYF	TGCGCCAGCAGCGGAGAGGAAGCTGGGAAATTAACAGGGGGCCTAGACTACGAGCAGTACTTC
TRBD1	TRBV30	TRBJ1-4	NA	CAWNRGQGEKLFF	TGTGCCTGGAACAGGGGGCAAGGTGAAAAACTGTTTTTT
NA	TRBV7-6	TRBJ1-5	NA	CASSSLAGSNQPQHF	TGTGCCAGCAGCTCCCTCGCGGGTTCTAATCAGCCCCAGCATTTT
TRBD1	TRBV27	TRBJ2-7	many	CASSPDRGVPYEQYF	TGTGCCAGCAGTCCCGACAGGGGGGTGCCCTACGAGCAGTACTTC
TRBD1	TRBV6-4	TRBJ2-2	NA	CASSDSGTGNTGELFF	TGTGCCAGCAGTGACTCGGGGACAGGGAACACCGGGGAGCTGTTTTTT
NA	TRBV29-1	TRBJ2-5	few	CSVQGPKTQYF	TGCAGCGTTCAGGGGCCGAAGACCCAGTACTTC
TRBD1	TRBV4-2	TRBJ1-2	NA	CASSLGQDYGYTF	TGTGCCAGCAGCCTCGGACAGGATTATGGCTACACCTTC
TRBD2	TRBV28	TRBJ2-7	NA	CASSLPAGGGKSEQYF	TGTGCCAGCAGTTTACCGGCGGGCGGGGGAAAGAGCGAGCAGTACTTC
NA	TRBV7-6	TRBJ2-7	NA	CASSLGGQGVRGQYF	TGTGCCAGCAGCTTAGGGGGGCAAGGCGTACGAGGGCAGTACTTC
TRBD1	TRBV28	TRBJ2-7	NA	CASSLATGQGSYEQYF	TGTGCCAGCAGTTTAGCCACGGGACAGGGTTCCTACGAGCAGTACTTC
NA	TRBV2	TRBJ2-1	once	CASMLASYNEQFF	TGTGCCAGCATGCTGGCATCCTACAATGAGCAGTTCTTC
NA	TRBV7-9	TRBJ2-3	NA	CASSHRQASTDTQYF	TGTGCCAGCAGCCACCGCCAGGCTAGCACAGATACGCAGTATTTT
TRBD1	TRBV5-1	TRBJ1-1	NA	CASSLGQGAEAFF	TGCGCCAGCAGCTTGGGACAGGGGGCTGAAGCTTTCTTT
TRBD1	TRBV28	TRBJ1-5	NA	CASSRMGQGRGQPQHF	TGTGCCAGCAGTAGAATGGGACAGGGAAGAGGACAGCCCCAGCATTTT
TRBD1	TRBV24-1	TRBJ2-7	NA	CATSPGQGTYEQYF	TGTGCCACCAGCCCGGGACAGGGTACCTACGAGCAGTACTTC
TRBD1	TRBV9	TRBJ1-2	NA	CASSPKTGTDGYTF	TGTGCCAGCAGCCCCAAGACAGGGACGGATGGCTACACCTTC
NA	TRBV2	TRBJ1-1	NA	CASRGGTSEAFF	TGTGCCAGCAGGGGGGGGACGTCTGAAGCTTTCTTT
TRBD1	TRBV4-3	TRBJ1-4	NA	CASSQEGQGRVGEKLFF	TGCGCCAGCAGCCAAGAGGGACAGGGACGGGTGGGTGAAAAACTGTTTTTT
NA	TRBV3-1/TRBV3-2	TRBJ2-1	NA	CASSQGTSKGDEQFF	TGTGCCAGCAGCCAGGGGACCTCTAAGGGGGATGAGCAGTTCTTC
TRBD1	TRBV7-2	TRBJ1-2	NA	CASSRDRGLDGYTF	TGTGCCAGCAGCCGCGACAGGGGGCTGGATGGCTACACCTTC